Reported below is one T cell receptor beta chain. The junction differs from germline at one of its ends, possibly a read error. Exposure to brentuximab vedotin varied, and each patient had relapsed following autologous stem cell transplantation. Libraries were prepared by immunoSEQ multiplex PCR; TCRdb keeps only in-frame clonotypes and omits some of them. The data contain about 37,000 clones, more than 65% of them seen just once; the ten biggest clones take up roughly 15%. The data are from a study of PD-1 blockade in classical Hodgkin lymphoma. The CDR3 runs 14 residues. The V gene's germline CDR1 is LNHNV and CDR2 YYDKDF (reference sequence).

The receptor's source is a human donor with classical Hodgkin lymphoma. This sample comprised peripheral blood mononuclear cells (PBMCs), obtained before the second cycle of nivolumab. The chain combines TRBV15 with TRBJ2-7, with D tentatively TRBD2 (6 bases). The CDR3, as DNA: TGTGCCACCAGCAGAGATAGGGCGACTAGTGGGCAAAACTTC. Its protein product is CATSRDRATSGQNF. Together with reference TRBV15 and TRBJ2-7, the CDR3 gives the full variable domain: DAMVIQNPRYQVTQFGKPVTLSCSQTLNHNVMYWYQQKSSQAPKLLFHYYDKDFNNEADTPDNFQSRRPNTSFCFLDIRSPGLGDTAMYLCATSRDRATSGQNFGPGTRLTVT.